This entry lists 27 T cell receptor beta chains sequenced from one sample in a study of blood T cell repertoires in COVID-19. Using immunoSEQ multiplex PCR, the repertoire was profiled, and TCRdb retains in-frame clones only, with some absent. The data show some 250,000 clones, with 88% seen just once and 0.99% held by the top ten. The sample consisted of peripheral blood. The receptors stem from a woman aged 40 to 50 who had recovered from COVID-19.

V is TRBV7-3 and J is TRBJ2-7; possibly TRBD1 for D (5 bases). Between the trimmed V and J ends, which lost 2 bases and 0 bases, there was a span of 14 bases. Germline CDR1 and CDR2: SGHTA and FQGTGA. The CDR3 totals 16 residues. As DNA, the CDR3 is TGTGCCAGCAGCTTAGGCGGCAGGGCAAACTCCTACGAGCAGTACTTC. It codes for CASSLGGRANSYEQYF.

This chain links TRBV19 with TRBJ1-2; D is undetermined. V lost 9 bases, J lost 0 bases, and 8 bases lay in between. Looked up from germline, CDR1 is LNHDA and CDR2 is SQIVND (reference sequence). The CDR3 length is 12 residues. CDR3: CASRHANYGYTF. For the CDR3, the DNA is TGTGCCAGCCGACATGCTAACTATGGCTACACCTTC.

This clone was recorded only once. Other DNA sequences in this sample translate to the same CDR3. The chain has TRBV19 and TRBJ1-1, with D possibly being TRBD1 (5 bases). Germline loops: CDR1 LNHDA, CDR2 SQIVND (reference sequence). V lost 3 bases and J 2 bases, leaving 10 bases between the germline ends. The CDR3 has 14 amino acids. The CDR3: CASSIGAANTEAFF. In DNA form, the CDR3 reads TGTGCCAGTAGTATTGGGGCGGCAAACACTGAAGCTTTCTTT.

V usage is TRBV11-3 and J usage is TRBJ2-3, with D possibly matching TRBD2 (5 bases). This CDR3 comprises 15 residues. In germline, CDR1 is SGHNT, CDR2 YENEEA. V was trimmed by 5 bases and J by 1 base, leaving 13 bases between them. The CDR3 DNA follows: TGTGCCAGCAGCCCCCTCGTGGGAGGCACAGATACGCAGTATTTT. As protein: CASSPLVGGTDTQYF. Filled out from reference TRBV11-3 and TRBJ2-3, the complete variable domain reads EAGVVQSPRYKIIEKKQPVAFWCNPISGHNTLYWYLQNLGQGPELLIRYENEEAVDDSQLPKDRFSAERLKGVDSTLKIQPAELGDSAVYLCASSPLVGGTDTQYFGPGTRLTVL.

V and J are TRBV9 and TRBJ2-7, with 10 bases matching TRBD2. The CDR3 is 16 amino acids. Trimming at V came to 0 bases and at J to 2 bases, leaving 5 bases not matched to a gene. Germline V CDR1 and CDR2: SGDLS, YYNGEE. DNA for the CDR3: TGTGCCAGCAGCGTAGGTTCCAGCGGGAGGGCCTACGAGCAGTACTTC. Its translation: CASSVGSSGRAYEQYF.

The chain combines TRBV11-2 with TRBJ1-5, with TRBD1 matching over 7 bases. Germline CDR1 SGHAT, CDR2 FQNNGV. The CDR3 spans 15 residues. Trimming cost V 1 base and J 4 bases; bases outside gene matches: 4. CDR3 in DNA: TGTGCCAGCAGCTTAGGGGGACAGCTGAATCAGCCCCAGCATTTT. It encodes CASSLGGQLNQPQHF.

This chain links TRBV29-1 with TRBJ1-2; the match to TRBD1 covers 7 bases. The germline V gene encodes CDR1 SQVTM and CDR2 ANQGSEA. J gave up 4 bases and V 7 bases, and 9 bases lay outside the gene matches. The CDR3 totals 13 residues. The CDR3 DNA follows: TGCAGCGACCGACAGGGAATCTTCTATGGCTACACCTTC. It yields the protein CSDRQGIFYGYTF. Filled out from reference TRBV29-1 and TRBJ1-2, the complete variable domain reads SAVISQKPSRDICQRGTSLTIQCQVDSQVTMMFWYRQQPGQSLTLIATANQGSEATYESGFVIDKFPISRPNLTFSTLTVSNMSPEDSSIYLCSDRQGIFYGYTFGSGTRLTVV.

A remark on this clone: The junction departs from germline at one end; a sequencing error may be responsible. This chain connects TRBV7-7 to TRBJ2-1; D unresolved. The CDR3 runs to 14 residues. CDR1 SSHAT and CDR2 FNYEAQ come from the germline V gene (reference sequence). In DNA, the CDR3 is TGTGCTAGCAGCCAAGGCGGCGTCTACAATGAGCAGTTCTTC. As protein: CASSQGGVYNEQFF. Together with reference TRBV7-7 and TRBJ2-1, the CDR3 gives the full variable domain: GAGVSQSPRYKVTKRGQDVTLRCDPISSHATLYWYQQALGQGPEFLTYFNYEAQPDKSGLPSDRFSAERPEGSISTLTIQRTEQRDSAMYRCASSQGGVYNEQFFGPGTRLTVL.

The chain combines TRBV6-2 or TRBV6-3 with TRBJ1-4, with 8 positions matching TRBD1. The CDR3 length is 16 residues. V was pared by 2 bases and J by 8 bases, with 10 bases of the junction left unmatched. Germline assignment: CDR1 MNHEY and CDR2 SVGEGT. The CDR3 region is CASSYDRGVEDEKLFF. CDR3 nucleotide sequence: TGTGCCAGCAGTTACGACAGGGGAGTAGAGGACGAAAAACTGTTTTTT.

The V and J genes are TRBV27 and TRBJ1-2; D possibly corresponds to TRBD1 (6 bases). CDR1 MNHEY and CDR2 SMNVEV come from the germline V gene (reference sequence). The CDR3 length is 12 residues. V was cut by 7 bases and J by 5 bases, with 11 bases left in between. CDR3 in amino acids: CASKGGAYGYTF. For the CDR3, the DNA is TGTGCCAGCAAAGGGGGGGCGTATGGCTACACCTTC.

This clone has only a few counts. This rearrangement joins TRBV6-2 or TRBV6-3 to TRBJ2-7; no clear D gene. The V end lost 4 bases, the J end lost 3 bases, and 7 bases lay between the germline ends. The V gene's germline CDR1 is MNHEY and CDR2 SVGEGT. This CDR3 spans 12 amino acids. This chain's CDR3 is CASSLNGYEQYV. The CDR3 DNA follows: TGTGCCAGCAGTTTGAACGGCTACGAGCAGTACGTC.

This clone was found a few times. V and J are TRBV27 and TRBJ2-7, with 7 bases aligning to TRBD2. The length of the CDR3 is 14 residues. The ends lost 6 bases at V and 7 bases at J; junction bases unmatched: 12. The V gene's germline CDR1 is MNHEY and CDR2 SMNVEV (reference sequence). The CDR3 nucleotides are TGTGCCAGCAGGAATGCGGGCGGGGGAAGGGAGCAGTACTTC. Protein sequence: CASRNAGGGREQYF.

The rearrangement joins TRBV7-9 to TRBJ2-3; 8 bases fit TRBD2. The CDR3 extends over 16 amino acids. Germline CDR1 is SEHNR and CDR2 is FQNEAQ (reference sequence). With V trimmed by 5 bases and J by 3 bases, 10 bases remained unmatched. As DNA, the CDR3 is TGTGCCAGCAGCCCCCGAGCGGGAGTCCGAACAGATACGCAGTATTTT. Its protein is CASSPRAGVRTDTQYF.

This chain links TRBV24-1 with TRBJ1-5, with TRBD1 identical over 8 bases. The V gene's germline CDR1 is KGHDR and CDR2 SFDVKD. V was pared by 4 bases and J by 2 bases, with 9 bases of the junction left unmatched. CDR3 size: 17 residues. CDR3 coding DNA: TGTGCCACCAGTGACTTCCGGACAGGGCGAGGCAATCAGCCCCAGCATTTT. Translated, it gives CATSDFRTGRGNQPQHF.

The chain carries TRBV11-3 and TRBJ2-2; no clear D. Trimming shortened V by 2 bases and J by 6 bases, and 10 bases separated the two germline ends. The CDR3 extends over 14 amino acids. Per germline, CDR1 SGHNT and CDR2 YENEEA. CDR3 loop: CASSLSVKAGELFF. CDR3 bases: TGTGCCAGCAGCTTAAGCGTTAAGGCCGGGGAGCTGTTTTTT.

V and J are TRBV5-3 and TRBJ2-7, with a weak D call TRBD2 (6 bases). TRBV5-3 is reported as an ORF; its role is uncertain. The CDR3 extends over 11 amino acids. V dropped 10 bases and J dropped 6 bases, with 14 bases sitting between them. The CDR3 sequence is CAHGGAGEQYV. The CDR3 bases are TGTGCCCACGGCGGGGCGGGCGAGCAGTACGTC.

The chain links TRBV5-1 to TRBJ2-3; D perhaps matches TRBD2 (6 bases). Germline CDR1 reads SGHRS; CDR2 reads YFSETQ. The CDR3 has 13 residues. The ends were cut back, 2 bases at V and 6 bases at J, with 10 bases in the middle. CDR3 region: CASSFAGLDTQYF. CDR3 in DNA: TGCGCCAGCAGCTTCGCGGGGCTGGATACGCAGTATTTT.

The rearrangement uses TRBV7-9 and TRBJ2-5; a possible D gene is TRBD1 (6 bases). This CDR3 has 15 residues. The germline CDR1 and CDR2 sequences are SEHNR and FQNEAQ (reference sequence). Trimming removed 5 bases at V and 5 bases at J, with 18 bases between. For the CDR3, the DNA is TGTGCCAGCAGCCCACAGGGTTTTTTAGGGGAGACCCAGTACTTC. Its protein is CASSPQGFLGETQYF.

The chain uses TRBV24-1 and TRBJ2-3; tentative D call: TRBD1 (5 bases). In germline, CDR1 is KGHDR, CDR2 SFDVKD. The CDR3 has 13 residues. V lost 10 bases, J lost 3 bases, and 13 bases lay in between. CDR3 nucleotide sequence: TGTGCCACGTCCAAGGGGCAGACAGATACGCAGTATTTT. This encodes CATSKGQTDTQYF.

This chain connects TRBV9 to TRBJ2-7; 10 nucleotides agree with TRBD1. Germline CDR1 reads SGDLS; CDR2 reads YYNGEE. This CDR3 region has 14 residues. J gave up 3 bases and V 2 bases, and 2 bases lay outside the gene matches. The CDR3 DNA reads as TGTGCCAGCAGCGTTCGGGACAGGGGCTACGAGCAGTACTTC. It yields the protein CASSVRDRGYEQYF.

The rearrangement uses TRBV6-5 and TRBJ2-3; possibly TRBD1 for D (5 bases). Trimming stripped 4 bases from V and 5 bases from J, with 16 bases between. The CDR3 runs 15 residues. Germline V gene data show CDR1 as MNHEY and CDR2 as SVGAGI. This CDR3 reads CASSSDTIGGDTQYF. DNA of the CDR3: TGTGCCAGCAGTTCGGACACCATAGGTGGAGATACGCAGTATTTT.

This chain uses TRBV7-9 with TRBJ2-1; D is uncertain. Germline V gene data show CDR1 as SEHNR and CDR2 as FQNEAQ (reference sequence). The CDR3 consists of 13 residues. Trimming removed 1 base at V and 5 bases at J, with 6 bases between. CDR3 protein: CASSLGAHNEQFF. The CDR3 DNA sequence: TGTGCCAGCAGCTTAGGGGCCCACAATGAGCAGTTCTTC.

The CDR3 loop is CASSPGVAGGQFEQYF. DNA for the CDR3: TGTGCCAGCAGCCCGGGGGTCGCGGGAGGGCAATTCGAGCAGTACTTC. The chain links TRBV7-2 to TRBJ2-7; the match to TRBD2 covers 9 bases. The V gene end was trimmed by 5 bases and the J gene end by 6 bases; junction bases not matched to a gene: 14. The CDR3 is made up of 16 amino acids. CDR1 and CDR2 from the germline V gene are SGHTA and FQGNSA. The full variable domain, in which reference TRBV7-2 and TRBJ2-7 provide the parts outside the CDR3, is GAGVSQSPSNKVTEKGKDVELRCDPISGHTALYWYRQSLGQGLEFLIYFQGNSAPDKSGLPSDRFSAERTGGSVSTLTIQRTQQEDSAVYLCASSPGVAGGQFEQYFGPGTRLTVT.

The chain links TRBV4-3 to TRBJ1-5; D is uncertain. V dropped 8 bases and J dropped 5 bases, with 7 bases sitting between them. The V gene's germline CDR1 is LGHNA and CDR2 YSLEER. CDR3 size: 11 residues. The CDR3 reads CASPGYQPQHF. CDR3 coding DNA: TGCGCCAGCCCGGGGTATCAGCCCCAGCATTTT.

This chain joins TRBV19 and TRBJ2-2; 11 bases line up with TRBD1. Germline-derived CDR1 and CDR2 are LNHDA and SQIVND (reference sequence). The CDR3 consists of 14 residues. Trimming took 7 bases from V and 7 from J; bases not matched to a gene: 5. The CDR3 DNA follows: TGTGCCAGTACCGGGACAGGGGGTCTCGGGGAGCTGTTTTTT. This translates into CASTGTGGLGELFF.

The J gene is TRBJ1-1, the V gene TRBV29-1; TRBD1 aligns across 7 bases. CDR3 length: 14 residues. Per the germline V gene, CDR1 is SQVTM and CDR2 is ANQGSEA. V lost 4 bases, J lost 0 bases, and 5 bases stayed unmatched. In nucleotides, the CDR3 is TGCAGCGTTGGTGGGACAGCAATGAACACTGAAGCTTTCTTT. Its protein product is CSVGGTAMNTEAFF.

This chain uses TRBV3-1 (or the pseudogene TRBV3-2) with TRBJ1-5; D unclear. This CDR3 has 14 residues. V dropped 1 base and J dropped 4 bases, with 8 bases sitting between them. Germline V gene data show CDR1 as LGHDT and CDR2 as YNNKEL (reference sequence). The CDR3 sequence: CASSQAGKNQPQHF. Here the CDR3 DNA reads TGTGCCAGCAGCCAAGCAGGCAAAAATCAGCCCCAGCATTTT.